Presented here are 30 T cell receptor beta chains from one specimen sequenced in a study of blood T cell repertoires in COVID-19. Clones were read by immunoSEQ multiplex PCR, and TCRdb kept only the in-frame ones, dropping some. This sample has approximately 220,000 clones, with around 85% found just once. Sequenced sample: PBMCs or T cells enriched from blood (not recorded which). These receptors all come from a woman aged 40 to 49 with acute COVID-19.

The chain uses TRBV4-3 and TRBJ1-4; D gene ambiguous. The CDR3 is made up of 15 amino acids. CDR1 is LGHNA and CDR2 is YSLEER in the germline V gene. V was trimmed by 4 bases and J by 5 bases, leaving 14 bases between them. The DNA of the CDR3 is TGCGCCAGCAGCCCAAAAACCCCCGGGAATGAAAAACTGTTTTTT. Amino acids: CASSPKTPGNEKLFF.

The V gene is TRBV6-5, the J gene TRBJ2-3; 7 nucleotides agree with TRBD1. The CDR3 covers 14 residues. Trimming removed 4 bases from V and 0 bases from J; junction bases left unmatched: 1. Germline lookup yields CDR1 MNHEY and CDR2 SVGAGI. The CDR3 nucleotides read TGTGCCAGCAGTTTGGGACAGAGCACAGATACGCAGTATTTT. This codes for CASSLGQSTDTQYF.

V and J are TRBV11-3 and TRBJ2-1, with TRBD2 matching 8 bases. Germline values: CDR1 SGHNT, CDR2 YENEEA. V lost 5 bases and J lost 3; bases outside the gene matches: 6. This CDR3 contains 15 residues. This CDR3 is CASSPGTSGYNEQFF. Here the CDR3 DNA reads TGTGCCAGCAGCCCAGGCACTAGCGGCTACAATGAGCAGTTCTTC. The full variable domain, with the rest looked up from reference TRBV11-3 and TRBJ2-1, is EAGVVQSPRYKIIEKKQPVAFWCNPISGHNTLYWYLQNLGQGPELLIRYENEEAVDDSQLPKDRFSAERLKGVDSTLKIQPAELGDSAVYLCASSPGTSGYNEQFFGPGTRLTVL.

V and J are TRBV3-1 (or the pseudogene TRBV3-2) and TRBJ1-1; 11 nucleotides match TRBD1. Losses at the gene ends were 4 bases for V and 7 bases for J; bases not matched to a gene: 8. Germline CDR1 LGHDT, CDR2 YNNKEL (reference sequence). The CDR3 covers 15 residues. CDR3 nucleotides: TGTGCCAGCAGCCCCCGGGACAGGGGGAAGGATGAAGCTTTCTTT. Translation: CASSPRDRGKDEAFF.

The chain links TRBV27 to TRBJ2-7; TRBD1 is a possible D gene (5 bases). V was clipped by 6 bases and J by 6 bases, with 18 bases between them. Germline-derived CDR1 and CDR2 are MNHEY and SMNVEV (reference sequence). The CDR3 sequence is 14 residues long. The CDR3 protein is CASRVVGQTREQYF. The CDR3 DNA reads TGTGCCAGCAGGGTGGTGGGGCAGACCCGCGAGCAGTACTTC.

J is TRBJ1-2 and V is TRBV5-1, with 9 positions matching TRBD1. The length of the CDR3 is 18 residues. J was trimmed by 2 bases and V by 7 bases; bases with no gene match: 18. CDR1 is SGHRS, CDR2 YFSETQ, per germline. This CDR3 is CASPSYLNRGRSNYGYTF. The CDR3 region has the DNA TGCGCCAGCCCCTCCTACCTTAACAGGGGGCGATCCAACTATGGCTACACCTTC.

CDR3: CASSAQPGQVAGNQPQHF. The CDR3 DNA is TGTGCCAGCAGCGCCCAGCCCGGACAGGTGGCTGGCAATCAGCCCCAGCATTTT. The gene calls are TRBV6-2 or TRBV6-3 and TRBJ1-5, with 7 bases fitting TRBD1. Trimming cost V 6 bases and J 2 bases; bases outside gene matches: 16. The CDR3 length is 18 residues. Germline V gene sequence: CDR1 MNHEY, CDR2 SVGEGT.

This chain uses TRBV2 with TRBJ2-7, with TRBD1 matching 8 bases. With 11 bases clipped from V and 8 bases from J, the junction kept 11 bases outside the gene matches. The CDR3 runs to 12 residues. Per germline, CDR1 SNHLY and CDR2 FYNNEI. Written as DNA, the CDR3 is TGTGCCGGCGACAGGGGACCTTATCAGCAGTACTTC. The encoded protein is CAGDRGPYQQYF.

The rearrangement uses TRBV19 and TRBJ1-1; the D is unclear. Trimming removed 5 bases at V and 1 base at J, with 8 bases between. Per the germline V gene, CDR1 is LNHDA and CDR2 is SQIVND (reference sequence). There are 13 residues in the CDR3. CDR3 in DNA: TGTGCCAGTAGTTTTCGAGGGAACACTGAAGCTTTCTTT. This codes for CASSFRGNTEAFF.

The chain recombines TRBV18 with TRBJ2-1; TRBD2 might be the D (5 bases). The germline V and J ends were trimmed by 3 bases and 2 bases, with 11 bases remaining between them. Looked up from germline, CDR1 is KGHSH and CDR2 is LQKENI. This CDR3 has 15 amino acids. The chain's CDR3 is CASSPQRSTYNEQFF. In DNA form, the CDR3 reads TGTGCCAGCTCACCCCAGCGGAGTACCTACAATGAGCAGTTCTTC.

This clone was seen more than once but under ten times. This chain uses TRBV9 with TRBJ2-1, with 8 bases identical to TRBD2. The ends lost 0 bases at V and 4 bases at J; junction bases unmatched: 12. Germline values: CDR1 SGDLS, CDR2 YYNGEE. This CDR3 is 18 amino acids long. The CDR3 DNA is TGTGCCAGCAGCGTAGATCGGGAGGGATGGGCGATATACAATGAGCAGTTCTTC. Its translation: CASSVDREGWAIYNEQFF. Drawing the rest from reference TRBV9 and TRBJ2-1, the complete variable domain is DSGVTQTPKHLITATGQRVTLRCSPRSGDLSVYWYQQSLDQGLQFLIQYYNGEERAKGNILERFSAQQFPDLHSELNLSSLELGDSALYFCASSVDREGWAIYNEQFFGPGTRLTVL.

The rearrangement uses TRBV5-4 and TRBJ2-2, with D possibly TRBD2 on 6 matching bases. V was shortened by 4 bases and J by 0 bases, with 13 bases between the two germline ends. This CDR3 has 16 residues. CDR1 is SGHNT, CDR2 YYREEE, per germline (reference sequence). The CDR3 nucleotides are TGTGCCAGCAGCGAACGGGGGAGCACGAACACCGGGGAGCTGTTTTTT. It codes for CASSERGSTNTGELFF.

The J gene is TRBJ1-2, the V gene TRBV11-3, with a weak D call TRBD1 (6 bases). Germline V CDR1 and CDR2: SGHNT, YENEEA. The germline V and J ends were trimmed by 3 bases and 8 bases, with 13 bases remaining between them. CDR3 length equals 13 residues. The CDR3, as DNA: TGTGCCAGCAGCTTGGGGGCAGGGTTAGGCTACACCTTC. It codes for CASSLGAGLGYTF.

The gene calls are TRBV5-1 and TRBJ1-2, with 7 bases aligning to TRBD1. J lost 7 bases, V lost 5 bases, and 14 bases had no gene match. CDR3 length: 15 amino acids. In germline, CDR1 is SGHRS, CDR2 YFSETQ. The CDR3 region is CASRYSGTVASGYTF. The CDR3 DNA reads TGCGCCAGCAGATACTCCGGGACAGTCGCTAGTGGCTACACCTTC.

A note on this clone: Other DNA sequences from this sample encode an identical CDR3 as well. This chain joins TRBV19 and TRBJ1-5; tentative D call: TRBD1 (5 bases). The germline V and J ends were trimmed by 3 bases and 1 base, with 10 bases remaining between them. This CDR3 spans 15 amino acids. The germline CDR1 and CDR2 sequences are LNHDA and SQIVND (reference sequence). The CDR3 region is CASSMGGGSNQPQHF. For the CDR3, the DNA is TGTGCCAGTAGTATGGGGGGTGGGAGCAATCAGCCCCAGCATTTT.

This clone has just one count. The rearrangement links TRBV28 to TRBJ1-1; 7 nucleotides align to TRBD1. The CDR3 consists of 15 residues. V shed 5 bases, J shed 4 bases, and the junction held 10 bases outside the gene matches. Germline assignment: CDR1 MDHEN and CDR2 SYDVKM. The CDR3 here is CASSTLTGARTEAFF. The CDR3 nucleotides are TGTGCCAGCAGTACCCTTACAGGGGCGCGCACTGAAGCTTTCTTT.

This clone was seen a single time. V usage is TRBV13 and J usage is TRBJ1-2, with TRBD1 identical over 7 bases. This CDR3 contains 15 residues. The V gene end was trimmed by 1 base and the J gene end by 4 bases; junction bases not matched to a gene: 6. CDR1 is PRHDT and CDR2 is FYEKMQ in the germline V gene (reference sequence). In nucleotides, the CDR3 is TGTGCCAGCAGCTTAGAGGGACAGAGCCTCTATGGCTACACCTTC. Amino acids: CASSLEGQSLYGYTF.

This chain joins TRBV5-4 and TRBJ1-2; D perhaps matches TRBD1 (6 bases). Trimming removed 4 bases at V and 2 bases at J, with 9 bases between. This CDR3 has 13 residues. Germline CDR1 and CDR2: SGHNT and YYREEE (reference sequence). The CDR3 region has the DNA TGTGCCAGCAGCCAGGGGAACAACTATGGCTACACCTTC. Amino acid sequence: CASSQGNNYGYTF.

The CDR3 bases are TGTGCCAGCAGCTTGGGACTAGCGGGCGTTGATACGCAGTATTTT. This encodes CASSLGLAGVDTQYF. The V call is TRBV5-6, the J call TRBJ2-3, with TRBD2 matching 10 bases. The V and J ends lost 0 bases and 6 bases, in that order; junction bases with no gene match: 4. CDR1 is SGHDT and CDR2 is YYEEEE in the germline V gene. This CDR3 has 15 residues.

Turning to this clone: Other DNA sequences in this sample translate to the same CDR3. The gene calls are TRBV27 and TRBJ2-7, with no clear D. This CDR3 has 11 amino acids. The V and J ends lost 6 bases and 4 bases respectively, with 7 bases between them. Germline V lookup: CDR1 MNHEY, CDR2 SMNVEV (reference sequence). The CDR3: CASSSTYEQYF. The DNA of the CDR3 is TGTGCCAGCAGCTCCACTTACGAGCAGTACTTC.

The chain links TRBV7-2 to TRBJ2-7; D unresolved. V shed 0 bases and J shed 2 bases, with 11 bases lying between them. Germline V CDR1 and CDR2: SGHTA, FQGNSA. The CDR3 has 15 residues. The CDR3, as DNA: TGTGCCAGCAGCTTAGCCCCAGGTGGAACCTACGAGCAGTACTTC. Its protein product is CASSLAPGGTYEQYF.

V and J are TRBV9 and TRBJ2-3; 9 bases agree with TRBD2. The germline gives CDR1 SGDLS, CDR2 YYNGEE. V was clipped by 4 bases and J by 3 bases; unmatched bases: 15. The CDR3 has 18 amino acids. The chain's CDR3 is CASSPEASGESQTDTQYF. The DNA for the CDR3 is TGTGCCAGCAGCCCTGAGGCTAGCGGGGAGAGTCAGACAGATACGCAGTATTTT.

The V gene is TRBV11-3, the J gene TRBJ2-1; TRBD2 is a possible D gene (5 bases). CDR1 is SGHNT and CDR2 is YENEEA in the germline V gene. Trimming cost V 3 bases and J 7 bases, with 7 bases left between them. The CDR3 runs to 12 residues. The CDR3 region has the DNA TGTGCCAGCAGCTTCCGAGGGAATGAGCAGTTCTTC. This sequence encodes CASSFRGNEQFF.

This sequence joins TRBV27 and TRBJ2-7, with TRBD1 identical over 10 bases. V shed 5 bases and J 4 bases; nucleotides not matched to a gene: 11. The CDR3 runs to 16 residues. The germline V gene has CDR1 MNHEY and CDR2 SMNVEV (reference sequence). The CDR3 reads CASSRNPGTGAYEQYF. The CDR3 DNA reads as TGTGCCAGCAGTCGCAACCCCGGGACAGGGGCTTACGAGCAGTACTTC.

The rearrangement links TRBV7-3 to TRBJ1-1; D gene uncertain. The CDR3 covers 13 residues. In germline, CDR1 is SGHTA, CDR2 FQGTGA. V lost 3 bases, J lost 5 bases, and 10 bases lay in between. The CDR3 reads CASSLKRETEAFF. CDR3 nucleotides: TGTGCCAGCAGCTTGAAAAGGGAGACTGAAGCTTTCTTT.

The V call is TRBV19, the J call TRBJ1-2; D is unresolved. The CDR3 runs 13 residues. Trimming took 2 bases from V and 6 from J, leaving 10 bases between them. The germline CDR1 and CDR2 sequences are LNHDA and SQIVND (reference sequence). The DNA for the CDR3 is TGTGCCAGTAGTATACGAACAGTTAATGGCTACACCTTC. This translates into CASSIRTVNGYTF. The entire variable domain, with the rest obtained from reference TRBV19 and TRBJ1-2, is as follows: DGGITQSPKYLFRKEGQNVTLSCEQNLNHDAMYWYRQDPGQGLRLIYYSQIVNDFQKGDIAEGYSVSREKKESFPLTVTSAQKNPTAFYLCASSIRTVNGYTFGSGTRLTVV.

The chain links TRBV10-2 to TRBJ2-5, with 10 bases lining up with TRBD2. After removal of 3 bases from V and 4 bases from J, the junction contained 14 bases not matched to a gene. Germline V gene sequence: CDR1 WSHSY, CDR2 SAAADI. The CDR3 has 18 amino acids. This CDR3 is CASSDGASGRGLGETQYF. The CDR3 DNA reads as TGCGCCAGCAGTGATGGGGCTAGCGGGAGAGGTTTAGGAGAGACCCAGTACTTC.

The chain combines TRBV19 with TRBJ2-1; TRBD1 agrees at 9 bases. The CDR3 consists of 15 residues. CDR1 LNHDA and CDR2 SQIVND come from the germline V gene (reference sequence). Unmatched junction bases numbered 9, after V lost 8 bases and J lost 4 bases. The CDR3 reads CASRIEGTGYNEQFF. The CDR3 bases are TGTGCCAGTCGAATAGAGGGGACAGGGTACAATGAGCAGTTCTTC. Drawing the rest from reference TRBV19 and TRBJ2-1, the complete variable domain is DGGITQSPKYLFRKEGQNVTLSCEQNLNHDAMYWYRQDPGQGLRLIYYSQIVNDFQKGDIAEGYSVSREKKESFPLTVTSAQKNPTAFYLCASRIEGTGYNEQFFGPGTRLTVL.

This clone was seen only once. The rearrangement uses TRBV19 and TRBJ2-5, with D perhaps matching TRBD2 (5 bases). This CDR3 has 14 residues. Trimming took 6 bases from V and 11 from J, leaving 22 bases between them. CDR1 and CDR2 (germline): LNHDA, SQIVND (reference sequence). Here the CDR3 DNA reads TGTGCCAGTAGCCCCGTCCGGGAAAACAGTATTCAGTACTTC. Translating gives CASSPVRENSIQYF.

The V gene is TRBV28, the J gene TRBJ1-5, with D possibly TRBD1 on 6 matching bases. Germline V gives CDR1 MDHEN, CDR2 SYDVKM. The CDR3 extends over 13 amino acids. The V and J ends lost 8 bases and 7 bases respectively, with 15 bases between them. CDR3 DNA: TGTGCCAGCGATGCAGGGGTTGGACAGCCCCAGCATTTT. Residues: CASDAGVGQPQHF.